These 5 T cell receptor beta chains originate from one sample sequenced in a study of T cells in Graves' hyperthyroidism and ophthalmopathy. Researchers took RNA transcripts and amplified the TCR beta CDR3 regions from them. First-round RT-PCR targeting the TCR CDR3 was performed with the HTBI primer set. TCRdb passed the multiplex PCR reads through MiXCR, listing each CDR3 protein once. The sample has about 520,000 distinct CDR3 sequences; less than 25% are singletons. The sequencing input was blood. The receptors were gathered from a woman aged 25-40 years with Graves' ophthalmopathy.

This clonotype was seen repeatedly, ten times or more. The genes are TRBV12-3 or TRBV12-4 and TRBJ2-7; no clear D gene. V was shortened by 2 bases and J by 0 bases, with 20 bases between the two germline ends. The CDR3 is made up of 18 amino acids. As DNA, the CDR3 is TGTGCCAGCAGTTTACCCCGCCCGCCGACGGCGGCCTCCTACGAGCAGTACTTC. Encoded protein: CASSLPRPPTAASYEQYF.

The sample holds many counts of this clonotype. The V call is TRBV19, the J call TRBJ1-5; D not resolved. Germline lookup yields CDR1 LNHDA and CDR2 SQIVND (reference sequence). Trimming removed 9 bases from V and 1 base from J, with 25 bases in between. The CDR3 sequence is 18 residues long. CDR3 amino acids: CASTPPPLSGVSNQPQHF. For the CDR3, the DNA is TGTGCCAGCACTCCACCTCCCCTCTCGGGTGTAAGCAATCAGCCCCAGCATTTT.

This clonotype has ten or more counts. J is TRBJ1-1 and V is TRBV5-1, with no clear D. Germline V gene lookup returns CDR1 SGHRS and CDR2 YFSETQ. V dropped 3 bases and J dropped 8 bases, with 14 bases sitting between them. The CDR3 has 13 residues. In DNA, the CDR3 is TGCGCCAGCAGCTCAGGACTCCTCGCGGAAGCTTTCTTT. Translated: CASSSGLLAEAFF.

The chain employs TRBV5-1 and TRBJ2-7; 7 bases agree with TRBD1. This CDR3 comprises 14 residues. With 4 bases clipped from V and 3 bases from J, the junction kept 7 bases outside the gene matches. Germline V lookup: CDR1 SGHRS, CDR2 YFSETQ. The CDR3 region is CASSLQGKGYEQYF. The CDR3 DNA follows: TGCGCCAGCAGCCTACAGGGGAAGGGCTACGAGCAGTACTTC.

The chain uses TRBV5-1 and TRBJ2-5; 8 bases agree with TRBD1. The germline V gene encodes CDR1 SGHRS and CDR2 YFSETQ. The CDR3 has 13 residues. Germline trimming cut 6 bases from V and 0 bases from J; bases unmatched to any gene: 1. The CDR3, as DNA: TGCGCCAGCACGACAGGGGACCAAGAGACCCAGTACTTC. As protein: CASTTGDQETQYF. Full variable domain (outside the CDR3, taken from reference TRBV5-1 and TRBJ2-5): KAGVTQTPRYLIKTRGQQVTLSCSPISGHRSVSWYQQTPGQGLQFLFEYFSETQRNKGNFPGRFSGRQFSNSRSEMNVSTLELGDSALYLCASTTGDQETQYFGPGTRLLVL.